This paragraph covers one T cell receptor (beta chain) sequence. Compared with germline, one end of the junction differs, possibly owing to a read error. The data were obtained in a study of CD4 and CD8 cells across lung adenocarcinoma regions. TCRdb analysed the PCR reads with MiXCR anew, one entry per CDR3 protein. The table lists 16,000 or so distinct CDR3 sequences, roughly half of them singletons. The V gene's germline CDR1 is SGHRS and CDR2 YFSETQ. This CDR3 spans 16 amino acids. The patients had localized lung adenocarcinoma, a non-small cell subtype. Sequencing used CD8+ T cells from the center of a lung tumor. The sequence derives from a female donor with lung adenocarcinoma. The CD4 and CD8 labels of this study may be unreliable. This chain connects TRBV5-1 to TRBJ2-3; D might be TRBD2 (7 bases). The CDR3, as DNA: TGCGCCAGCGGGTGGGTCGGAGGGGGGGGCCGAGATACGCAGTATTTC. Translation: CASGWVGGGGRDTQYF.